The 32 T cell receptor beta chains below all came from one sample that was sequenced in a study of T-cell reconstitution after alpha-beta-depleted transplantation in children. Researchers prepared the TCRbeta library using unique molecular identifiers, the study reports. TCRdb itself ran the PCR reads through MiXCR, one entry per CDR3 protein. Found here are roughly 98,000 distinct CDR3 sequences, roughly a sixth of them singletons; the top ten hold less than 20%. The sample here was PBMCs, mostly from graft donor cells, taken 180 days after TCRalphabeta/CD19-depleted stem cell transplant. These receptors were collected from a male patient aged 2-9 years who had a stem cell transplant for acute lymphoblastic leukemia, so the T cells may come from the graft donor.

This clonotype was found a few times. This chain links TRBV10-1 with TRBJ1-2; 9 bases agree with TRBD1. Germline CDR1 is WNHNN and CDR2 is SYGVQD (reference sequence). Losses at the gene ends were 0 bases for V and 6 bases for J; bases not matched to a gene: 5. The CDR3 is 15 residues long. This CDR3 is CASSESPGQGDGYTF. CDR3 nucleotide sequence: TGCGCCAGCAGTGAGTCGCCGGGACAGGGAGATGGCTACACCTTC.

The chain links TRBV4-2 to TRBJ2-2, with D possibly matching TRBD2 (7 bases). Trimming pared 1 base from V and 2 bases from J, leaving 14 bases between. Germline V gene lookup returns CDR1 LGHNA and CDR2 YNFKEQ. The CDR3 contains 17 residues. DNA of the CDR3: TGTGCCAGCAGCCAAGGAAGGTCGGGGGGCAACACCGGGGAGCTGTTTTTT. It is translated as CASSQGRSGGNTGELFF.

The chain is built from TRBV20-1 and TRBJ2-7; D not certain. Trimming removed 5 bases at V and 1 base at J, with 9 bases between. Germline V gene data show CDR1 as DFQATT and CDR2 as SNEGSKA (reference sequence). The CDR3 totals 12 residues. The DNA for the CDR3 is TGCAGTGCTTCGAAGGGTTCCTACGAGCAGTACTTC. Protein sequence: CSASKGSYEQYF.

This clonotype was seen a handful of times. The V gene is TRBV20-1, the J gene TRBJ2-1, with a possible D match to TRBD2 (7 bases). V lost 1 base and J lost 0, with 16 bases in between. The CDR3 totals 17 residues. Germline V gene sequence: CDR1 DFQATT, CDR2 SNEGSKA (reference sequence). The CDR3 here is CSARAGEGGISYNEQFF. Written as DNA, the CDR3 is TGCAGTGCTAGAGCGGGGGAGGGGGGAATCTCCTACAATGAGCAGTTCTTC.

This clonotype came up a few times. This sequence joins TRBV15 and TRBJ2-5, with D uncertain. CDR3 length: 14 residues. CDR1 LNHNV and CDR2 YYDKDF come from the germline V gene (reference sequence). The V end lost 0 bases, the J end lost 4 bases, and 9 bases lay between the germline ends. This chain's CDR3 is CATSRDGDRETQYF. CDR3 nucleotide sequence: TGTGCCACCAGCAGAGATGGGGATCGAGAGACCCAGTACTTC.

This clonotype was seen more than once but under ten times. The rearrangement links TRBV12-3 or TRBV12-4 to TRBJ1-1, with a possible D match to TRBD1 (6 bases). This CDR3 region has 15 residues. The V end lost 4 bases, the J end lost 2 bases, and 14 bases lay between the germline ends. CDR3 sequence reads: CASSSPRQANTEAFF. Written as DNA, the CDR3 is TGTGCCAGCAGTTCACCCCGACAGGCCAACACTGAAGCTTTCTTT.

V usage is TRBV5-1 and J usage is TRBJ1-2; tentatively, D is TRBD1 (5 bases). The CDR3 consists of 15 residues. CDR1 and CDR2 (germline): SGHRS, YFSETQ. V was trimmed by 4 bases and J by 4 bases, leaving 17 bases between them. The CDR3 DNA reads TGCGCCAGCAGCACCGGGACGGATTATAGCTATGGCTACACCTTC. Its protein product is CASSTGTDYSYGYTF.

The chain couples TRBV6-1 to TRBJ1-2; 7 bases are shared with TRBD1. This CDR3 is built from 14 residues. V was pared by 5 bases and J by 4 bases, with 7 bases of the junction left unmatched. Germline CDR1 and CDR2: MNHNS and SASEGT. CDR3 sequence (DNA): TGTGCCAGCAGTACCCCGGACAGGTTCTATGGCTACACCTTC. It specifies CASSTPDRFYGYTF.

This clonotype occurred a few times. The V gene is TRBV20-1, the J gene TRBJ2-7; D is ambiguous. The CDR3 has 11 amino acids. Germline CDR1 is DFQATT and CDR2 is SNEGSKA (reference sequence). Trimming removed 5 bases at V and 3 bases at J, with 8 bases between. This CDR3 reads CSAGVGYEQYF. The CDR3 DNA reads as TGCAGTGCTGGCGTCGGCTACGAGCAGTACTTC.

This sequence joins TRBV29-1 and TRBJ1-4; D is perhaps TRBD1 (5 bases). The CDR3 has 12 amino acids. The germline V gene encodes CDR1 SQVTM and CDR2 ANQGSEA. V was cut by 7 bases and J by 6 bases, with 12 bases left in between. The CDR3 DNA reads as TGCAGCGCCGGGGACCTGGATGAAAAACTGTTTTTT. Protein sequence: CSAGDLDEKLFF.

This clonotype was observed many times. This chain joins TRBV3-1 and TRBJ2-1; a possible D gene is TRBD2 (6 bases). V was shortened by 1 base and J by 11 bases, with 12 bases between the two germline ends. Germline values: CDR1 LGHDT, CDR2 YNNKEL (reference sequence). The CDR3 has 13 residues. The CDR3 protein is CASSQGRGTQQFF. The CDR3 DNA reads as TGTGCCAGCAGCCAAGGGCGCGGGACTCAGCAGTTCTTC.

The V call is TRBV12-3 or TRBV12-4, the J call TRBJ1-2; TRBD1 agrees at 8 bases. V dropped 5 bases and J dropped 0; count of bases not matched to a gene: 5. CDR3 size: 15 residues. The CDR3 region has the DNA TGTGCCAGCAGTCCAGAGACAGGGGCTAACTATGGCTACACCTTC. This gives the protein CASSPETGANYGYTF.

This clonotype was seen a few times. This rearrangement joins TRBV5-5 to TRBJ2-1, with D tentatively TRBD2 (5 bases). The length of the CDR3 is 13 residues. V lost 4 bases, J lost 4 bases, and 9 bases lay in between. The germline V gene encodes CDR1 SGHKS and CDR2 YYEKEE (reference sequence). The chain's CDR3 is CASSPRGYNEQFF. DNA for the CDR3: TGTGCCAGCAGCCCCCGGGGTTACAATGAGCAGTTCTTC.

V is TRBV7-9 and J is TRBJ2-3; D perhaps matches TRBD2 (5 bases). The CDR3 runs to 13 residues. Trimming cost V 5 bases and J 11 bases, with 17 bases left between them. Looked up from germline, CDR1 is SEHNR and CDR2 is FQNEAQ (reference sequence). This chain's CDR3 is CASSLESSGMQYF. CDR3 coding DNA: TGTGCCAGCAGCCTAGAGTCCAGCGGAATGCAGTATTTT. The full variable domain, completed using reference TRBV7-9 and TRBJ2-3, is DTGVSQNPRHKITKRGQNVTFRCDPISEHNRLYWYRQTLGQGPEFLTYFQNEAQLEKSRLLSDRFSAERPKGSFSTLEIQRTEQGDSAMYLCASSLESSGMQYFGPGTRLTVL.

The CDR3: CASSLSWAPGLDTEAFF. The DNA of the CDR3 is TGTGCCAGCAGCTTGAGTTGGGCGCCGGGTTTGGACACTGAAGCTTTCTTT. This rearrangement joins TRBV5-4 to TRBJ1-1; D gene uncertain. Deletions cut 1 base from V and 3 bases from J, with 19 bases between. The length of the CDR3 is 17 residues. The germline V gene has CDR1 SGHNT and CDR2 YYREEE (reference sequence). The variable domain in full, with the rest retrieved from reference TRBV5-4 and TRBJ1-1, is ETGVTQSPTHLIKTRGQQVTLRCSSQSGHNTVSWYQQALGQGPQFIFQYYREEENGRGNFPPRFSGLQFPNYSSELNVNALELDDSALYLCASSLSWAPGLDTEAFFGQGTRLTVV.

The chain couples TRBV4-1 to TRBJ1-3, with unresolved D. There are 16 residues in the CDR3. Germline loops: CDR1 MGHRA, CDR2 YSYEKL. Trimming cost V 1 base and J 5 bases, with 15 bases left between them. The DNA for the CDR3 is TGCGCCAGCAGCCAAGTCGGGAGGGCAGATAGAAACACCATATATTTT. The encoded protein is CASSQVGRADRNTIYF.

This clonotype has a handful of counts. The chain recombines TRBV9 with TRBJ2-3; 7 bases match TRBD1. There are 16 residues in the CDR3. Germline values: CDR1 SGDLS, CDR2 YYNGEE. Trimming at V came to 1 base and at J to 0 bases, leaving 5 bases not matched to a gene. Here the CDR3 DNA reads TGTGCCAGCAGCGTATCCCCGGGACAGAGCACAGATACGCAGTATTTT. Its protein product is CASSVSPGQSTDTQYF. The whole variable domain, filled in from reference TRBV9 and TRBJ2-3, reads DSGVTQTPKHLITATGQRVTLRCSPRSGDLSVYWYQQSLDQGLQFLIQYYNGEERAKGNILERFSAQQFPDLHSELNLSSLELGDSALYFCASSVSPGQSTDTQYFGPGTRLTVL.

This rearrangement joins TRBV6-2 or TRBV6-3 to TRBJ1-2; D is ambiguous. V was cut by 5 bases and J by 4 bases, with 11 bases left in between. Germline assignment: CDR1 MNHEY and CDR2 SVGEGT. The CDR3 is made up of 13 amino acids. CDR3 in amino acids: CASSQSSVYGYTF. The CDR3 nucleotides are TGTGCCAGCAGTCAATCCTCCGTCTATGGCTACACCTTC.

In this sample, this clonotype turned up many times. One end of the junction does not line up with germline, which may come from a read error. The chain links TRBV7-6 to TRBJ2-2; unclear D gene. Germline CDR1 SGHVS, CDR2 FNYEAQ. There are 15 residues in the CDR3. CDR3 sequence (DNA): TGTGCCAGCAGATTAGATCCGATATCCACCGGGGAGCTGTTTTTT. This translates into CASRLDPISTGELFF.

The chain links TRBV5-6 to TRBJ1-2, with D perhaps TRBD1 (5 bases). Trimming stripped 4 bases from V and 3 bases from J, with 19 bases between. CDR3 length: 16 residues. CDR1 is SGHDT, CDR2 YYEEEE, per germline. CDR3 in amino acids: CASSGRGGQGDYGYTF. The CDR3 DNA follows: TGTGCCAGCAGCGGACGCGGCGGGCAGGGCGACTATGGCTACACCTTC.

The genes are TRBV12-3 or TRBV12-4 and TRBJ2-5; possibly TRBD2 for D (6 bases). The CDR3 has 14 residues. Trimming removed 1 base at V and 4 bases at J, with 10 bases between. Written as DNA, the CDR3 is TGTGCCAGCAGTTTAGGGAGGGCAGGAGAGACCCAGTACTTC. This encodes CASSLGRAGETQYF.

In its sample, this clonotype was seen a few times. The CDR3 DNA reads TGTGCCAGCAGTCCCGACAGGCTAAGCTCCTACGAGCAGTACTTC. Protein sequence: CASSPDRLSSYEQYF. This chain joins TRBV27 and TRBJ2-7; weak D call: TRBD1 (6 bases). Trimming shortened V by 5 bases and J by 0 bases, and 14 bases separated the two germline ends. Germline-derived CDR1 and CDR2 are MNHEY and SMNVEV (reference sequence). The CDR3 contains 15 residues.

There are a few counts of this clonotype. The rearrangement links TRBV18 to TRBJ1-5; TRBD1 might be the D (6 bases). The CDR3 has 15 amino acids. The germline V and J ends were trimmed by 2 bases and 7 bases, with 15 bases remaining between them. CDR1 is KGHSH, CDR2 LQKENI, per germline. The CDR3 is CASSPTQGRGQPQHF. In nucleotides, the CDR3 is TGTGCCAGCTCACCAACGCAGGGGAGAGGACAGCCCCAGCATTTT.

The sample holds a few counts of this clonotype. The chain links TRBV6-1 to TRBJ2-4; D perhaps matches TRBD2 (6 bases). V lost 4 bases and J lost 6, with 19 bases in between. The germline V gene encodes CDR1 MNHNS and CDR2 SASEGT. The CDR3 is made up of 16 amino acids. The CDR3 coding sequence is TGTGCCAGCAGTGTCCGGACTATCGCGAGTGGAAACATTCAGTACTTC. Its protein is CASSVRTIASGNIQYF.

This clonotype was seen at least ten times. The chain carries TRBV12-3 or TRBV12-4 and TRBJ1-2; D gene unclear. The V gene lost 3 bases and the J gene lost 6 bases, with 14 bases spanning the gap. CDR3 length: 14 residues. The CDR3 spells CASSFVGVLNGYTF. Here the CDR3 DNA reads TGTGCCAGCAGTTTCGTCGGCGTTTTGAATGGCTACACCTTC.

This clonotype was counted a few times. The chain combines TRBV7-2 with TRBJ2-2, with D possibly being TRBD2 (5 bases). There are 11 residues in the CDR3. The V end was cut by 3 bases, the J end by 14 bases, with 10 bases between. Germline V lookup: CDR1 SGHTA, CDR2 FQGNSA. The CDR3, as DNA: TGTGCCAGCAGCTTGTCGAGGGTTCTGTTTTTT. This codes for CASSLSRVLFF.

This clonotype was counted many times. The chain has TRBV23-1 and TRBJ1-1, with TRBD1 identical over 7 bases. TRBV23-1 is classed as an ORF, of uncertain function. The CDR3 contains 14 residues. Trimming took 3 bases from V and 2 from J; bases not matched to a gene: 3. CDR3 sequence (DNA): TGCGCCAGCAGTCACGACAGGGTCAACACTGAAGCTTTCTTT. This gives the protein CASSHDRVNTEAFF.

The chain is built from TRBV7-2 and TRBJ1-1; a possible D gene is TRBD1 (5 bases). Germline V gene data show CDR1 as SGHTA and CDR2 as FQGNSA. V lost 1 base to trimming and J lost 0 bases, with 9 bases between them. The CDR3 totals 15 residues. The CDR3 bases are TGTGCCAGCAGCTTAGTGATGGGGGTGAACACTGAAGCTTTCTTT. It yields the protein CASSLVMGVNTEAFF.

The chain carries TRBV24-1 and TRBJ2-3, with unresolved D. V was pared by 5 bases and J by 6 bases, with 5 bases between. Germline V lookup: CDR1 KGHDR, CDR2 SFDVKD. The CDR3 consists of 11 residues. CDR3 loop: CATSVLDTQYF. The CDR3 coding sequence is TGTGCCACCAGTGTCCTGGATACGCAGTATTTT.

J is TRBJ2-5 and V is TRBV7-2; D possibly matches TRBD1 or TRBD2 (5 bases each). There are 12 residues in the CDR3. The ends were cut back, 5 bases at V and 11 bases at J, with 15 bases in the middle. In germline, CDR1 is SGHTA, CDR2 FQGNSA. The CDR3: CASSARDPPQYF. The CDR3, as DNA: TGTGCCAGCAGCGCTCGGGACCCTCCGCAGTACTTC.

The sample holds a few counts of this clonotype. This chain connects TRBV12-3 or TRBV12-4 to TRBJ1-3; D unclear. This CDR3 is 15 amino acids long. Between the trimmed V and J ends, which lost 7 bases and 4 bases, there was a span of 17 bases. CDR3 nucleotide sequence: TGTGCCAGCACTAAAACTAGGGCAGGAGGAAACACCATATATTTT. As protein: CASTKTRAGGNTIYF.

The chain links TRBV10-3 to TRBJ2-2, with 9 nucleotides matching TRBD1. The CDR3 is 16 amino acids. CDR1 ENHRY and CDR2 SYGVKD come from the germline V gene. V trimming: 4 bases; J trimming: 3 bases; junction bases outside the gene matches: 6. The CDR3 nucleotides read TGTGCCATCAGTGTGGGACAGGGTGGGGACACCGGGGAGCTGTTTTTT. Protein product: CAISVGQGGDTGELFF.